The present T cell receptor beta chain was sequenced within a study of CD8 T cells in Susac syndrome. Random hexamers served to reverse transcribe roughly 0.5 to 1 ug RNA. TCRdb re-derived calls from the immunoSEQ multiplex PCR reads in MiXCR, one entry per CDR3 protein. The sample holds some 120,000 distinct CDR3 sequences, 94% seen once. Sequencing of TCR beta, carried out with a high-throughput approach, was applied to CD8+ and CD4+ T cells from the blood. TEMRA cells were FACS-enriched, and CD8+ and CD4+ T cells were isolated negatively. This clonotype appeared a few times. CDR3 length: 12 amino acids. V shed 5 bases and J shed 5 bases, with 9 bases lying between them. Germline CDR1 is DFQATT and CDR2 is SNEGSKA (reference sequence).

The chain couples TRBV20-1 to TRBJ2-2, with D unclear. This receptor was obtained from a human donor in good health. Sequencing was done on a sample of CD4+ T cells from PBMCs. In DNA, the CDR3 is TGCAGTGCTCCGGGTAGGACCGGGGAGCTGTTTTTT. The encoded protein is CSAPGRTGELFF.